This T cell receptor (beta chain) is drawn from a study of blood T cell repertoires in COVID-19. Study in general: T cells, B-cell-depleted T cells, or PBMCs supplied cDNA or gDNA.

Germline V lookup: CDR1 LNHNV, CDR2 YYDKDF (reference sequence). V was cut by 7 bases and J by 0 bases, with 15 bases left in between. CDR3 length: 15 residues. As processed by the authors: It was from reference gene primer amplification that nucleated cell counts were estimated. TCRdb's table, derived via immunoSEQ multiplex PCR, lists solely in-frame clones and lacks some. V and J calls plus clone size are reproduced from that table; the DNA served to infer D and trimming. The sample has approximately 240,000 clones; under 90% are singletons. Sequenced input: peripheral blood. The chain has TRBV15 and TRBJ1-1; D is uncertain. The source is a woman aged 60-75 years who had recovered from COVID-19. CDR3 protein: CATTPSQPLNTEAFF. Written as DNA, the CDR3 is TGTGCCACCACCCCGAGTCAACCCTTGAACACTGAAGCTTTCTTT. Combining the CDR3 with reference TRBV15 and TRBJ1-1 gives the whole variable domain DAMVIQNPRYQVTQFGKPVTLSCSQTLNHNVMYWYQQKSSQAPKLLFHYYDKDFNNEADTPDNFQSRRPNTSFCFLDIRSPGLGDTAMYLCATTPSQPLNTEAFFGQGTRLTVV.